Each of the 7 T cell receptor beta chains below was sequenced from the same sample in a study of cytomegalovirus exposure and HLA in healthy donors. The PCR ran on 60 Vbeta and 13 Jbeta primers. TCRdb keeps only in-frame clones here, not all; method: immunoSEQ multiplex PCR. The data contain 80,000 or so clones, roughly 76% of them seen just once; the ten biggest clones take up around 7%. Sequencing used PBMCs. The origin of the receptors is a woman in her thirties or forties in good health and CMV-seronegative.

The chain combines TRBV29-1 with TRBJ2-5, with D hard to call. CDR1 is SQVTM, CDR2 ANQGSEA, per germline. The V gene lost 0 bases and the J gene lost 1 base, with 9 bases spanning the gap. The CDR3 has 14 amino acids. The CDR3 DNA follows: TGCAGCGTTGAAGATTCGAACAGCCAAGAGACCCAGTACTTC. Amino acids: CSVEDSNSQETQYF.

The V gene is TRBV5-4, the J gene TRBJ2-1, with D perhaps TRBD1 (6 bases). Germline CDR1 and CDR2: SGHNT and YYREEE (reference sequence). The CDR3 runs to 17 residues. Between the trimmed V and J ends, which lost 0 bases and 8 bases, there was a span of 21 bases. The CDR3 region is CASSLESTGTRVDEQFF. CDR3 DNA sequence: TGTGCCAGCAGCTTGGAGAGTACAGGGACGCGGGTGGATGAGCAGTTCTTC.

V gene TRBV27 combines with J gene TRBJ2-7; a possible D gene is TRBD1 (5 bases). Trimming cost V 7 bases and J 2 bases, with 12 bases left between them. Germline V lookup: CDR1 MNHEY, CDR2 SMNVEV (reference sequence). The CDR3 is 13 amino acids. CDR3 protein: CASIAGNTYEQYF. In DNA, the CDR3 is TGTGCCAGCATCGCAGGGAACACCTACGAGCAGTACTTC.

As to this clone: Other DNA sequences in this sample translate to the same CDR3. V gene TRBV6-6 combines with J gene TRBJ1-5, with D perhaps matching TRBD1 (6 bases). The CDR3 loop spans 14 amino acids. Germline V gene data show CDR1 as MNHNY and CDR2 as SVGAGI (reference sequence). The V and J ends lost 2 bases and 4 bases respectively, with 9 bases between them. The CDR3 region is CASSYTTGNQPQHF. The CDR3 nucleotides are TGTGCCAGCAGTTACACTACAGGGAATCAGCCCCAGCATTTT.

In its sample, this clone was seen a few times. The J gene is TRBJ2-1, the V gene TRBV30, with TRBD2 matching 12 bases. The CDR3 length is 19 residues. V was clipped by 2 bases and J by 0 bases; unmatched bases: 11. From germline, CDR1 is GTSNPN and CDR2 SVGIG (reference sequence). As DNA, the CDR3 is TGTGCCTGGAGTCTGCTACTAGCGGGGGGCCCTCGCTCCTACAATGAGCAGTTCTTC. It encodes CAWSLLLAGGPRSYNEQFF.

The V and J genes are TRBV10-2 and TRBJ2-7; 11 nucleotides align to TRBD2. This CDR3 has 15 residues. Trimming removed 2 bases from V and 3 bases from J; junction bases left unmatched: 3. Germline loops: CDR1 WSHSY, CDR2 SAAADI. CDR3 DNA: TGCGCCAGCAGTGAGGTAGCGGGGGGGCTCTACGAGCAGTACTTC. Its protein is CASSEVAGGLYEQYF.

By share, this clone ranks as medium-sized (0.01 to 0.1%). J is TRBJ2-2 and V is TRBV12-5, with D maybe TRBD1 (6 bases). There are 19 residues in the CDR3. Per germline, CDR1 LGHNT and CDR2 FRNRAP. Trimming removed 1 base from V and 4 bases from J, with 22 bases in between. This CDR3 is CASGLGAGTPDLSTGELFF. CDR3 DNA sequence: TGTGCTAGTGGTTTGGGGGCCGGGACACCGGACCTCAGCACCGGGGAGCTGTTTTTT.